One and the same sample provided the 19 T cell receptor beta chains below, sequenced in a study of blood T cell repertoires in COVID-19. The protocol was immunoSEQ multiplex PCR, while the TCRdb copy is restricted to in-frame clones and leaves out a portion. Here the sample spans 130,000 to 150,000 clones, roughly four fifths being singletons. The sample comprised peripheral blood. These receptors originate from a human donor with acute or convalescent COVID-19. The donor label of this sample is uncertain.

The chain carries TRBV7-2 and TRBJ2-2; 7 nucleotides align to TRBD1. The CDR3 extends over 15 amino acids. Germline V gives CDR1 SGHTA, CDR2 FQGNSA. V lost 6 bases to trimming and J lost 3 bases; unmatched junction nucleotides: 7. CDR3 in amino acids: CASSQGGGYTGELFF. CDR3 DNA: TGTGCCAGCAGTCAAGGGGGCGGTTACACCGGGGAGCTGTTTTTT.

The chain uses TRBV30 and TRBJ2-3; 10 bases align to TRBD2. Germline V gene lookup returns CDR1 GTSNPN and CDR2 SVGIG (reference sequence). With 0 bases clipped from V and 4 bases from J, the junction kept 4 bases outside the gene matches. CDR3 length equals 15 residues. The CDR3 here is CAWSVAGGPSDTQYF. The DNA for the CDR3 is TGTGCCTGGAGTGTAGCGGGGGGGCCGTCAGATACGCAGTATTTT.

The gene calls are TRBV24-1 and TRBJ1-1; D not resolved. This CDR3 comprises 12 residues. CDR1 and CDR2 from the germline V gene are KGHDR and SFDVKD. V was pared by 3 bases and J by 7 bases, with 8 bases between. CDR3: CATSDNSLEAFF. In nucleotides, the CDR3 is TGTGCCACCAGTGATAACAGCCTTGAAGCTTTCTTT.

The rearrangement links TRBV30 to TRBJ2-7; 8 positions match TRBD2. The CDR3 is 15 residues long. V was clipped by 2 bases and J by 4 bases; unmatched bases: 10. The germline V gene encodes CDR1 GTSNPN and CDR2 SVGIG (reference sequence). The CDR3 DNA sequence: TGTGCCTGGAGTAGGGGAGCGGGGGACCCATACGAGCAGTACTTC. Translated: CAWSRGAGDPYEQYF.

The V and J genes are TRBV6-5 and TRBJ1-2; D perhaps matches TRBD1 (6 bases). V gave up 6 bases and J gave up 3 bases, with 14 bases separating them. The CDR3 length is 14 residues. From germline, CDR1 is MNHEY and CDR2 SVGAGI. The CDR3 region has the DNA TGTGCCAGCAGACGAAGCACAGGGCACTATGGCTACACCTTC. This translates into CASRRSTGHYGYTF.

The rearrangement joins TRBV4-2 to TRBJ2-1; D may be TRBD2 (7 bases). The CDR3 has 17 amino acids. Looked up from germline, CDR1 is LGHNA and CDR2 is YNFKEQ. Trimming pared 2 bases from V and 0 bases from J, leaving 14 bases between. The CDR3 nucleotides read TGTGCCAGCAGCCAACGGATCGCGGGGGCCTCCTACAATGAGCAGTTCTTC. It encodes CASSQRIAGASYNEQFF.

The chain carries TRBV6-6 and TRBJ2-5; 10 positions agree with TRBD1. The CDR3 is 15 residues long. J gave up 5 bases and V 2 bases, and 5 bases lay outside the gene matches. Germline V gene lookup returns CDR1 MNHNY and CDR2 SVGAGI (reference sequence). DNA of the CDR3: TGTGCCAGCAGTTACCCTGACAGGGGGCAGGAGACCCAGTACTTC. It yields the protein CASSYPDRGQETQYF.

The gene calls are TRBV18 and TRBJ1-1; D is unclear. The V and J ends lost 4 bases and 0 bases respectively, with 9 bases between them. Looked up from germline, CDR1 is KGHSH and CDR2 is LQKENI. There are 14 residues in the CDR3. The CDR3: CASSRGNMNTEAFF. Written as DNA, the CDR3 is TGTGCCAGCTCACGAGGAAACATGAACACTGAAGCTTTCTTT.

A few counts support this clone. This chain connects TRBV6-2 or TRBV6-3 to TRBJ1-5; no definite D call. Trimming pared 6 bases from V and 4 bases from J, leaving 10 bases between. Looked up from germline, CDR1 is MNHEY and CDR2 is SVGEGT. This CDR3 is built from 13 residues. The CDR3 is CASSLYFNQPQHF. DNA of the CDR3: TGTGCCAGCAGCCTTTACTTTAATCAGCCCCAGCATTTT.

V gene TRBV2 combines with J gene TRBJ1-1; 7 bases line up with TRBD1. V gave up 4 bases and J gave up 6 bases; unmatched junction bases: 8. The V gene's germline CDR1 is SNHLY and CDR2 FYNNEI. The CDR3 has 14 residues. CDR3 amino acids: CASSGLTGFAEAFF. DNA for the CDR3: TGTGCCAGCAGTGGGCTGACAGGGTTTGCTGAAGCTTTCTTT.

The V and J genes are TRBV24-1 and TRBJ2-3; D is perhaps TRBD1 (6 bases). This CDR3 spans 16 amino acids. The V gene's germline CDR1 is KGHDR and CDR2 SFDVKD. Trimming took 1 base from V and 1 from J, leaving 11 bases between them. The CDR3 region is CATSDLGGRGTDTQYF. DNA of the CDR3: TGTGCCACCAGTGATTTAGGGGGACGGGGCACAGATACGCAGTATTTT.

The J gene is TRBJ2-1, the V gene TRBV11-2, with D perhaps TRBD2 (5 bases). The CDR3 is made up of 15 amino acids. The V gene lost 1 base and the J gene lost 4 bases, with 11 bases spanning the gap. Germline V gene lookup returns CDR1 SGHAT and CDR2 FQNNGV. The CDR3 nucleotides read TGTGCCAGCAGCTTAGGGTCGGGAAATTACAATGAGCAGTTCTTC. It is translated as CASSLGSGNYNEQFF.

The V gene is TRBV7-3, the J gene TRBJ1-1, with a tentative D call TRBD1 (5 bases). The ends were cut back, 1 base at V and 8 bases at J, with 11 bases in the middle. There are 13 residues in the CDR3. The germline gives CDR1 SGHTA, CDR2 FQGTGA. The CDR3 coding sequence is TGTGCCAGCAGCTTAAGTCCGCGGGGGGAAGCTTTCTTT. Translated, it gives CASSLSPRGEAFF.

The chain combines TRBV5-1 with TRBJ1-1, with D unclear. Germline V gives CDR1 SGHRS, CDR2 YFSETQ. V lost 3 bases and J 0 bases, leaving 12 bases between the germline ends. The CDR3 is made up of 15 amino acids. CDR3 amino acids: CASSSEGGVNTEAFF. CDR3 nucleotides: TGCGCCAGCAGCTCCGAAGGCGGGGTGAACACTGAAGCTTTCTTT.

The CDR3 coding sequence is TGTGCCAGCAGCCATCCCGGACAGGGGGCGGTCTATGGCTACACCTTC. Its translation is CASSHPGQGAVYGYTF. The chain is built from TRBV3-1 (or the pseudogene TRBV3-2) and TRBJ1-2; 11 positions match TRBD1. The CDR3 extends over 16 amino acids. Per germline, CDR1 LGHDT and CDR2 YNNKEL (reference sequence). The V and J ends lost 3 bases and 4 bases, in that order; junction bases with no gene match: 7.

CDR3 in amino acids: CASSVRPGIDQPQHF. The DNA for the CDR3 is TGTGCCAGCAGCGTCCGGCCCGGGATCGATCAGCCCCAGCATTTT. J is TRBJ1-5 and V is TRBV9; no firm D call. Trimming took 2 bases from V and 5 from J, leaving 14 bases between them. There are 15 residues in the CDR3. CDR1 is SGDLS and CDR2 is YYNGEE in the germline V gene.

The rearrangement joins TRBV10-2 to TRBJ2-7; D might be TRBD1 (5 bases). This CDR3 has 15 residues. V lost 1 base, J lost 0 bases, and 10 bases lay in between. The germline V gene encodes CDR1 WSHSY and CDR2 SAAADI. The CDR3 loop is CASSEFRAFSYEQYV. The CDR3 DNA reads TGCGCCAGCAGTGAGTTCAGGGCATTCTCCTACGAGCAGTACGTC.

The table lists this clone with a few counts. The rearrangement links TRBV2 to TRBJ1-2; TRBD1 matches 7 bases. This CDR3 spans 15 amino acids. The germline gives CDR1 SNHLY, CDR2 FYNNEI. V trimming: 3 bases; J trimming: 2 bases; junction bases outside the gene matches: 6. The CDR3 DNA reads TGTGCCAGCAGTGATAGACAGGGTGCCAACTATGGCTACACCTTC. Protein: CASSDRQGANYGYTF.

This sequence joins TRBV4-1 and TRBJ1-5; D may be TRBD1 (5 bases). Trimming stripped 1 base from V and 0 bases from J, with 10 bases between. Germline V lookup: CDR1 MGHRA, CDR2 YSYEKL. CDR3 length: 16 residues. The CDR3 reads CASSQGGEYSNQPQHF. CDR3 nucleotides: TGCGCCAGCAGCCAAGGGGGGGAGTATAGCAATCAGCCCCAGCATTTT.